This paragraph covers one T cell receptor beta chain sequence. The clone's antigen remains unknown. No much larger clone exists at a distance of one base, and base qualities are not known. CDR1 is given as SGHDT and CDR2 as YYEEEE, both from the germline V gene. From the cysteine up to the phenylalanine, the CDR3 has a length of 15 residues. Only the CDR3 DNA is retained, 45 bases long and in frame from the first base. The germline ends are 12 bases apart after V is trimmed by 0 bases and J by 5 bases. This entry belongs to a study of control samples from healthy donors and cancer patients (TCRdb year 2020). Libraries were constructed by the immunoSEQ multiplex PCR assay. TCRdb obtained this table from immuneACCESS and retained in-frame rearrangements with V and J assigned. These tables miss some clones; where compared with another copy, unresolved V genes account for less than half of the shortfall, and the remainder is unexplained. Recorded for this sample are approximately 110,000 clones; 90% of them occurred a single time. The ten largest clones add up to approximately 4% of the sample.

The V and J segments used are TRBV5-6 and TRBJ1-5; D gene: possibly TRBD1, on 6 matching bases. The specimen was blood. The clonotype comes from a human donor in good health. The donor label of this sample is uncertain. In nucleotides, the sequence is TGTGCCAGCAGCTTGGGCCCAGGGGATCATCAGCCCCAGCATTTT. Its translation reads: CASSLGPGDHQPQHF.